The 4 T cell receptor beta chains reported below all come from one sample, sequenced in a study of tumor and adjacent non-tumor tissue in lung cancer listed by TCRdb under 2018. The library was produced with multiplex PCR. Instrument on record: Illumina HiSeq 2500. TCRbeta libraries were constructed through three rounds of nested PCR with primers (Table S4) according to protocols adapted from ARM-PCR. TCRdb reworked the public reads: Q25 trimming with fastp, MiXCR clone assembly, productive beta chains retained. CDR3 protein duplicates are merged, each entry listing the most common genes and DNA. For this sample there are around 40,000 distinct CDR3 sequences; approximately 61% appear just once. The ten largest clones capture over 40% of the sample. Bulk unsorted tissue served as the source for RNA extraction, and RNA quality was assessed using a NanoDrop ND-1000 and an Agilent 2100. The normal lung samples consisted of distant non-tumor tissue collected more than 3 cm from the tumor edge.

The source material was distant non-tumor lung tissue. The receptors were sampled from a man aged 45-60 years with non-small cell lung cancer.

A word on this clonotype: One end of the junction fails to match germline, which may point to a read error. The J gene is TRBJ2-7, the V gene TRBV5-4, with D maybe TRBD2 (8 bases). Per the germline V gene, CDR1 is SGHNT and CDR2 is YYREEE (reference sequence). The CDR3 runs to 15 residues. CDR3 protein: CAGSSGGDSSYEQYF. DNA for the CDR3: TGTGCCGGCAGCTCGGGGGGGGACAGCTCCTACGAGCAGTACTTC.

As concerns this clonotype: One end of the junction is discordant with germline, which a read error may explain. V is TRBV11-1 and J is TRBJ2-7; D perhaps matches TRBD1 (6 bases). The CDR3 has 15 amino acids. Per germline, CDR1 SGHAT and CDR2 FQDESV (reference sequence). The DNA for the CDR3 is TGTGCCGGCAGTCAGGACAGATGCTTCCCCTACGAGCAGTACTTC. Protein product: CAGSQDRCFPYEQYF.

The chain couples TRBV29-1 to TRBJ2-3, with D possibly being TRBD1 (6 bases). V dropped 6 bases and J dropped 7 bases, with 20 bases sitting between them. This CDR3 is 14 amino acids long. Germline CDR1 and CDR2: SQVTM and ANQGSEA. Here the CDR3 reads CSVLSRGHTNTQYF. In DNA, the CDR3 is TGCAGCGTCCTTAGCCGGGGACATACAAATACGCAGTATTTT.

About this clonotype itself: A read error may account for a junction end that differs from germline. V is TRBV4-2 and J is TRBJ2-7; D is undetermined. This CDR3 is 16 amino acids long. In germline, CDR1 is LGHNA, CDR2 YNFKEQ. The CDR3 DNA sequence: TGTGCCAACAGCCAAGATGAACCACCGAGCGCCTACGAGCAGTACTTC. Translated, it gives CANSQDEPPSAYEQYF.